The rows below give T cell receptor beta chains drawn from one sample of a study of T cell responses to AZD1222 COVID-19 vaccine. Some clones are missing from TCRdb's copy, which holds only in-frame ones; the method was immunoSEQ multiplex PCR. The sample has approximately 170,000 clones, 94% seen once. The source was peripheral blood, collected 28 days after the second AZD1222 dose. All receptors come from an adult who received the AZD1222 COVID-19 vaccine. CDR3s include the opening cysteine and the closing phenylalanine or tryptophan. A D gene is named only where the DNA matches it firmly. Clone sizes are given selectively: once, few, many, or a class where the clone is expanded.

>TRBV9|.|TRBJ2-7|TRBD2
CASGLAGGGEQYF
TGTGCCAGCGGACTAGCGGGAGGGGGGGAGCAGTACTTC
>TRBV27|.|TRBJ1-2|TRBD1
CASRDRGFDYGYTF
TGTGCCAGCAGGGACAGGGGGTTTGACTATGGCTACACCTTC
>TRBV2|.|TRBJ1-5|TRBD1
CASSEVGQENQPQHF
TGTGCCAGCAGTGAAGTGGGACAGGAAAATCAGCCCCAGCATTTT
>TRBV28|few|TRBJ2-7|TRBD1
CASRFTTGGYEQYF
TGTGCCAGCAGATTCACGACAGGGGGGTACGAGCAGTACTTC
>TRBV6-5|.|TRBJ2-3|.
CASSYGRAFPDTQYF
TGTGCCAGCAGTTACGGAAGGGCCTTCCCAGATACGCAGTATTTT
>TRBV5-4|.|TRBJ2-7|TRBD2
CASSPGGTSGRSHEQYF
TGTGCCAGCAGCCCGGGGGGGACTAGCGGGAGAAGCCACGAGCAGTACTTC
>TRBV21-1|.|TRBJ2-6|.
CASSQVGSHFSGANVLTF
TGTGCCAGCAGCCAAGTCGGCAGCCATTTCTCTGGGGCCAACGTCCTGACTTTC
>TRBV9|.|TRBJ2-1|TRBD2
CASSVVAGGYNEQFF
TGTGCCAGCAGCGTAGTAGCGGGAGGCTACAATGAGCAGTTCTTC
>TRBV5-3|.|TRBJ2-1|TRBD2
CATNGTSGRSSYNEQFF
TGTGCCACAAACGGGACTAGCGGGAGGAGCTCCTACAATGAGCAGTTCTTC
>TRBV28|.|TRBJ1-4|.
CASSPSPTNEKLFF
TGTGCCAGCAGTCCCAGTCCAACTAATGAAAAACTGTTTTTT
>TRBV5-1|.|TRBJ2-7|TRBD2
CASSEAGVVEDF
TGCGCCAGCAGTGAAGCGGGAGTCGTCGAGGACTTC
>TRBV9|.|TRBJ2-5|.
CASSVEGVAAQETQYF
TGTGCCAGCAGCGTAGAGGGGGTAGCGGCGCAAGAGACCCAGTACTTC
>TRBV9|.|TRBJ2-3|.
CASSPMASSTDTQYF
TGTGCCAGCAGCCCTATGGCTAGTAGTACAGATACGCAGTATTTT
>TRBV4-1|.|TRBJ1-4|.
CASSQEQGNEKLFF
TGCGCCAGCAGCCAAGAGCAGGGTAATGAAAAACTGTTTTTT
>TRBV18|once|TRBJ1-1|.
CASSPRGGQSTEAFF
TGTGCCAGCTCACCACGGGGGGGGCAGTCTACTGAAGCTTTCTTT
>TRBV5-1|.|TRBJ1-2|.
CASSLGGTNYGYTF
TGCGCCAGCAGCTTAGGCGGGACCAACTATGGCTACACCTTC
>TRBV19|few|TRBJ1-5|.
CASSIGGQGGNQPQHF
TGTGCCAGTAGTATAGGGGGTCAAGGAGGTAATCAGCCCCAGCATTTT
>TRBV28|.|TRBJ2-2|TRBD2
CASSLWLSGSETGELFF
TGTGCCAGCAGTTTGTGGCTTAGCGGGAGTGAGACCGGGGAGCTGTTTTTT
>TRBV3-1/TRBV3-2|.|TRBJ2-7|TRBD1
CASSQEAVGRGPTYEQYF
TGTGCCAGCAGCCAAGAGGCAGTGGGCAGGGGGCCTACCTACGAGCAGTACTTC
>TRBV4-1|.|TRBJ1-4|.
CASSQERGEKLFF
TGCGCCAGCAGCCAAGAAAGGGGCGAAAAACTGTTTTTT
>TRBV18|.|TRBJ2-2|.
CASSPVPGVTGELFF
TGTGCCAGCTCACCAGTTCCAGGGGTTACCGGGGAGCTATTTTTT
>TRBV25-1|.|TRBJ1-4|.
CASRINEKLFF
TGTGCCAGCAGGATAAATGAAAAACTGTTTTTT
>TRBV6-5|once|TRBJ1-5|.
CASSAGGEINQPQHF
TGTGCCAGCAGCGCGGGTGGGGAGATCAATCAGCCCCAGCATTTT
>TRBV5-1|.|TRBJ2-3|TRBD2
CASSLARASGRDLDTQYF
TGCGCCAGCAGCTTGGCCCGGGCTAGCGGGAGGGACCTAGATACGCAGTATTTT
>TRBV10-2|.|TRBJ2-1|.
CASSQYYYNEQFF
TGCGCCAGCAGCCAGTATTACTACAATGAGCAGTTCTTC
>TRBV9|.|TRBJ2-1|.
CASSEPGADISGLYNEQFF
TGTGCCAGCAGCGAGCCGGGGGCAGATATCAGCGGCTTATACAATGAGCAGTTCTTC
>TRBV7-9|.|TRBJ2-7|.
CASSSRLHGYEQYF
TGTGCCAGCAGCTCCCGTTTGCACGGCTACGAGCAGTACTTC
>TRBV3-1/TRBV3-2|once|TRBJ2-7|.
CASSQQGGGQYF
TGTGCCAGCAGCCAACAGGGAGGCGGGCAGTACTTC